The 21 T cell receptor beta chains below all came from one sample that was sequenced in a study of T cell changes during pregnancy in multiple sclerosis. Sequencing used immunoSEQ multiplex PCR; TCRdb keeps in-frame clones, though not all of them. The sample has tens of thousands of clones, 93% seen once; the top ten hold around 2.3%. The sequencing here drew on peripheral blood, taken in the second trimester of pregnancy. The origin of the receptors is a female donor with multiple sclerosis, enrolled in a pregnancy study.

This chain links TRBV15 with TRBJ2-7; D is undetermined. Germline CDR1 reads LNHNV; CDR2 reads YYDKDF (reference sequence). V was cut by 0 bases and J by 0 bases, with 15 bases left in between. The CDR3 has 17 amino acids. The CDR3 protein is CATSRDSLLPSSYEQYF. The CDR3 bases are TGTGCCACCAGCAGAGATTCCTTGCTCCCCAGCTCCTACGAGCAGTACTTC.

The rearrangement links TRBV5-6 to TRBJ2-5; tentatively, D is TRBD1 (6 bases). Trimming stripped 0 bases from V and 3 bases from J, with 9 bases between. There are 14 residues in the CDR3. Germline V gene data show CDR1 as SGHDT and CDR2 as YYEEEE. CDR3 sequence: CASSLVSGEETQYF. CDR3 DNA: TGTGCCAGCAGCTTGGTCTCAGGGGAAGAGACCCAGTACTTC.

This clone was detected only once. The chain is built from TRBV11-2 and TRBJ1-4, with TRBD1 as a possible D gene (5 bases). V was shortened by 5 bases and J by 4 bases, with 11 bases between the two germline ends. CDR1 and CDR2 (germline): SGHAT, FQNNGV. The CDR3 loop spans 14 amino acids. The CDR3 reads CASSLGGNNEKLFF. The CDR3 region has the DNA TGTGCCAGCAGCCTTGGGGGGAATAATGAAAAACTGTTTTTT.

The rearrangement joins TRBV9 to TRBJ2-5, with D perhaps TRBD1 (5 bases). The germline V gene has CDR1 SGDLS and CDR2 YYNGEE. V was shortened by 3 bases and J by 5 bases, with 11 bases between the two germline ends. CDR3 length: 13 residues. The CDR3 DNA reads as TGTGCCAGCAGCGCAGACAGCTTCGAGACCCAGTACTTC. Its translation: CASSADSFETQYF. Full variable domain (missing parts from reference TRBV9 and TRBJ2-5): DSGVTQTPKHLITATGQRVTLRCSPRSGDLSVYWYQQSLDQGLQFLIQYYNGEERAKGNILERFSAQQFPDLHSELNLSSLELGDSALYFCASSADSFETQYFGPGTRLLVL.

The chain recombines TRBV14 with TRBJ2-5; 8 nucleotides match TRBD2. Looked up from germline, CDR1 is SGHDN and CDR2 is FVKESK. The CDR3 covers 15 residues. Germline trimming cut 6 bases from V and 5 bases from J; bases unmatched to any gene: 11. CDR3 residues: CASRDSGGPWETQYF. For the CDR3, the DNA is TGTGCCAGCAGAGACAGCGGGGGACCTTGGGAGACCCAGTACTTC.

V is TRBV2 and J is TRBJ1-2; 11 nucleotides agree with TRBD1. This CDR3 comprises 15 residues. The V and J ends lost 7 bases and 6 bases, in that order; junction bases with no gene match: 10. CDR1 is SNHLY and CDR2 is FYNNEI in the germline V gene. In DNA, the CDR3 is TGTGCCAGCAACGGACAGGGGGCCCATGGGGATGGCTACACCTTC. It specifies CASNGQGAHGDGYTF.

The V and J genes are TRBV19 and TRBJ1-3; 8 bases are a match to TRBD1. With V trimmed by 5 bases and J by 1 base, 7 bases remained unmatched. The CDR3 has 16 residues. CDR1 is LNHDA and CDR2 is SQIVND in the germline V gene (reference sequence). The CDR3 region has the DNA TGTGCCAGTAGTGCACAGGGGGTTACTTCTGGAAACACCATATATTTT. Its translation is CASSAQGVTSGNTIYF.

The chain uses TRBV7-6 and TRBJ2-1, with 9 bases aligning to TRBD1. V lost 4 bases and J lost 10; bases outside the gene matches: 8. Germline CDR1 SGHVS, CDR2 FNYEAQ. The CDR3 runs to 14 residues. In nucleotides, the CDR3 is TGTGCCAGCAGCTATGAGGACAGGGGAAGGGAGCAGTTCTTC. It encodes CASSYEDRGREQFF. Using reference TRBV7-6 and TRBJ2-1 for the parts outside the CDR3, the full variable domain is GAGVSQSPRYKVTKRGQDVALRCDPISGHVSLYWYRQALGQGPEFLTYFNYEAQQDKSGLPNDRFSAERPEGSISTLTIQRTEQRDSAMYRCASSYEDRGREQFFGPGTRLTVL.

This chain connects TRBV5-4 to TRBJ1-2, with a tentative D call TRBD1 (6 bases). The length of the CDR3 is 11 residues. V was trimmed by 4 bases and J by 7 bases, leaving 8 bases between them. Germline V gives CDR1 SGHNT, CDR2 YYREEE (reference sequence). In DNA form, the CDR3 reads TGTGCCAGCAGCCAGGGGATTGGCTACACCTTC. This codes for CASSQGIGYTF.

The chain couples TRBV4-1 to TRBJ1-2, with D unclear. Germline assignment: CDR1 MGHRA and CDR2 YSYEKL. This CDR3 has 15 residues. Between the trimmed V and J ends, which lost 4 bases and 3 bases, there was a span of 15 bases. This chain's CDR3 is CASSLGPGQDYGYTF. Here the CDR3 DNA reads TGCGCCAGCAGCCTAGGCCCTGGCCAGGACTATGGCTACACCTTC.

This chain links TRBV5-4 with TRBJ1-2, with D possibly TRBD1 on 5 matching bases. The ends were cut back, 4 bases at V and 6 bases at J, with 16 bases in the middle. Germline V gives CDR1 SGHNT, CDR2 YYREEE (reference sequence). This CDR3 spans 14 amino acids. CDR3 DNA: TGTGCCAGCAGCCTGAAAGCGGGGGGGGATGGCTACACCTTC. It is translated as CASSLKAGGDGYTF.

The chain uses TRBV10-3 and TRBJ1-5; D is ambiguous. The CDR3 covers 13 residues. V lost 8 bases and J 6 bases, leaving 14 bases between the germline ends. Germline loops: CDR1 ENHRY, CDR2 SYGVKD. This CDR3 reads CAILAGFGQPQHF. CDR3 in DNA: TGTGCCATCCTGGCGGGGTTCGGTCAGCCCCAGCATTTT.

The CDR3 loop reads CASSPAGVVTQYF. The CDR3, as DNA: TGTGCCAGCAGCCCCGCGGGGGTCGTGACCCAGTACTTC. J is TRBJ2-5 and V is TRBV6-6, with 7 bases lining up with TRBD2. The germline gives CDR1 MNHNY, CDR2 SVGAGI (reference sequence). The CDR3 loop spans 13 amino acids. The trim removed 6 bases at V and 7 bases at J, leaving 8 bases unmatched.

The chain has TRBV13 and TRBJ2-1, with 7 nucleotides matching TRBD1. The germline V gene encodes CDR1 PRHDT and CDR2 FYEKMQ (reference sequence). V gave up 4 bases and J gave up 1 base; unmatched junction bases: 7. The CDR3 consists of 16 residues. CDR3: CASSWTTGQSYNEQFF. The CDR3 bases are TGTGCCAGCAGCTGGACGACAGGGCAATCCTACAATGAGCAGTTCTTC.

The chain uses TRBV19 and TRBJ2-7; 9 bases are a match to TRBD1. V was clipped by 7 bases and J by 5 bases; unmatched bases: 9. The CDR3 has 14 amino acids. The germline V gene has CDR1 LNHDA and CDR2 SQIVND (reference sequence). CDR3: CASNRDRAEDEQYF. The CDR3 DNA sequence: TGTGCCAGTAACCGGGACAGGGCTGAGGACGAGCAGTACTTC.

The gene calls are TRBV4-1 and TRBJ1-1; a possible D gene is TRBD1 (5 bases). CDR3 length equals 14 residues. V was shortened by 1 base and J by 8 bases, with 14 bases between the two germline ends. Germline V gives CDR1 MGHRA, CDR2 YSYEKL. CDR3: CASSQGGGRAEAFF. The DNA for the CDR3 is TGCGCCAGCAGCCAAGGGGGGGGTAGAGCGGAAGCTTTCTTT.

The CDR3 loop is CASSPGLADYNEQFF. The CDR3 coding sequence is TGTGCCAGCAGCCCGGGACTAGCGGACTACAATGAGCAGTTCTTC. The chain uses TRBV5-6 and TRBJ2-1; TRBD2 matches 11 bases. The CDR3 totals 15 residues. Trimming took 4 bases from V and 3 from J; bases not matched to a gene: 3. Per the germline V gene, CDR1 is SGHDT and CDR2 is YYEEEE.

The V call is TRBV13, the J call TRBJ1-3, with 9 bases matching TRBD1. Trimming cost V 5 bases and J 2 bases; bases outside gene matches: 7. The CDR3 consists of 16 residues. Germline CDR1 PRHDT, CDR2 FYEKMQ (reference sequence). The CDR3 protein is CASSRRRQGAGNTIYF. The DNA of the CDR3 is TGTGCCAGCAGCCGCCGTCGACAGGGGGCTGGAAACACCATATATTTT. The variable domain in full, with the rest retrieved from reference TRBV13 and TRBJ1-3, is AAGVIQSPRHLIKEKRETATLKCYPIPRHDTVYWYQQGPGQDPQFLISFYEKMQSDKGSIPDRFSAQQFSDYHSELNMSSLELGDSALYFCASSRRRQGAGNTIYFGEGSWLTVV.

The chain recombines TRBV25-1 with TRBJ1-4; D may be TRBD1 (5 bases). V lost 2 bases, J lost 5 bases, and 15 bases lay in between. This CDR3 has 16 amino acids. The germline CDR1 and CDR2 sequences are MGHDK and SYGVNS. CDR3 in DNA: TGTGCCAGCAGTGAAAGGGTTACGGGGGAGAATGAAAAACTGTTTTTT. This translates into CASSERVTGENEKLFF.

The chain combines TRBV27 with TRBJ2-7; D might be TRBD1 (5 bases). V gave up 8 bases and J gave up 2 bases, with 10 bases separating them. The CDR3 spans 12 residues. CDR1 MNHEY and CDR2 SMNVEV come from the germline V gene (reference sequence). The CDR3 DNA sequence: TGTGCCAGCCGAGACAGTCCCTACGAGCAGTACTTC. Protein product: CASRDSPYEQYF.

The V call is TRBV11-3, the J call TRBJ2-3; 9 positions match TRBD2. V was clipped by 5 bases and J by 2 bases; unmatched bases: 8. The CDR3 runs to 16 residues. Germline assignment: CDR1 SGHNT and CDR2 YENEEA. CDR3 sequence: CASSAGASGNTDTQYF. The DNA of the CDR3 is TGTGCCAGCAGCGCTGGGGCTAGCGGGAACACAGATACGCAGTATTTT.